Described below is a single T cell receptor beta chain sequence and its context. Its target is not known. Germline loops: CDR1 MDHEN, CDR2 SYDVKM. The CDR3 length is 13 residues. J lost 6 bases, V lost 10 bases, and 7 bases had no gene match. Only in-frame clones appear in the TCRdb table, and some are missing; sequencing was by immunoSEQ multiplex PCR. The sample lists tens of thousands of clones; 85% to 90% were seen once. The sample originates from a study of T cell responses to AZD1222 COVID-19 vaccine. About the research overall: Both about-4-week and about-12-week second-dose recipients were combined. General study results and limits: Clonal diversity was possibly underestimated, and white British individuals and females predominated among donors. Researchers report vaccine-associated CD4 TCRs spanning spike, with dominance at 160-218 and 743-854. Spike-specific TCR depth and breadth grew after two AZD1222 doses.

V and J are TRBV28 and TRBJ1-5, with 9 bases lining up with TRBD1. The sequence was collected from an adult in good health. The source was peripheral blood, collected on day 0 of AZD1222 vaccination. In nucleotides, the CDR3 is TGTGCCACTGACAGGGGGTCGAGTCAGCCCCAGCATTTT. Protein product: CATDRGSSQPQHF.